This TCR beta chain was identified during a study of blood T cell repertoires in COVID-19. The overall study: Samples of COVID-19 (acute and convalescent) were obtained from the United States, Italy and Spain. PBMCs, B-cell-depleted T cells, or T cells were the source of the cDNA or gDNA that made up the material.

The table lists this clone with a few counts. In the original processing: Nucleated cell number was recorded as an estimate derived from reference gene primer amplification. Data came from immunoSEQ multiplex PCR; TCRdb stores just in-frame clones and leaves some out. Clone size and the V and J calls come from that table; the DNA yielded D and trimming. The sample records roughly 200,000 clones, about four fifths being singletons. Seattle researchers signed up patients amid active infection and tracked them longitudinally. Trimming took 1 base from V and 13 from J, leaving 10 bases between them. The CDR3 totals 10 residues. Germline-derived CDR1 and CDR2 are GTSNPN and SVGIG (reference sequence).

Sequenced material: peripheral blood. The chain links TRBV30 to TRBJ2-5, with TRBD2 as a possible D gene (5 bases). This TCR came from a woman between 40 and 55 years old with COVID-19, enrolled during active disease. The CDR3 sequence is CAWSEGAWYF. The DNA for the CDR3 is TGTGCCTGGAGTGAGGGAGCGTGGTACTTC.